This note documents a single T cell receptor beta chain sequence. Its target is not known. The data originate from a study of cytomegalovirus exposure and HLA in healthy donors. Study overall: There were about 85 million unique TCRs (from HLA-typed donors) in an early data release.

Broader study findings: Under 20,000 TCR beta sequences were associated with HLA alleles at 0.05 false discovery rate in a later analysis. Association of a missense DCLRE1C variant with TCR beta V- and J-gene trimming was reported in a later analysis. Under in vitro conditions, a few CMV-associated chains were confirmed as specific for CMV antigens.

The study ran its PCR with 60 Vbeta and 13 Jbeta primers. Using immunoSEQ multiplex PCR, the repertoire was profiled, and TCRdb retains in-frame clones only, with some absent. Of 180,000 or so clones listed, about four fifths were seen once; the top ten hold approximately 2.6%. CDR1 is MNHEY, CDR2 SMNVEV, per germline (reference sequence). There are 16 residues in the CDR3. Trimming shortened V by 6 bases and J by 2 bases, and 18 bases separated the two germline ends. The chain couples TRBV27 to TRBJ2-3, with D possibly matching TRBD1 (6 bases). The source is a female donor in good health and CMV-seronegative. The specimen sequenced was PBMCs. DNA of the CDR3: TGTGCCAGCAGCTCCGACGGGGACACGTACACAGATACGCAGTATTTT. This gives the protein CASSSDGDTYTDTQYF.